This T cell receptor (beta chain) derives from a study of cytomegalovirus exposure and HLA in healthy donors. At the level of the study: As an earlier analysis found, 150 million to 200 million T cells yielded approximately 110 million unique TCR beta sequences.

Findings and caveats of the study: Donors belonging to an Asian-associated ancestry cluster reportedly showed fewer N-insertions in productive TCRs than the roughly 700-donor mean, according to what a later analysis found. In a later analysis, most CMV-associated TCR beta chains appeared HLA-restricted.

Amplification used 60 Vbeta primers and 13 Jbeta primers. Per the original data handling: As a later analysis found, there were 70 million to 100 million unique TCR beta chains, of which some 10 million were shared. Libraries were prepared by immunoSEQ multiplex PCR; TCRdb keeps only in-frame clonotypes and omits some of them. The V and J calls and clone size come from that table; D and trimming were worked out from the DNA. The table has around 130,000 clones, 70% to 85% seen once. The ends were cut back, 7 bases at V and 2 bases at J, with 15 bases in the middle. Germline V gene lookup returns CDR1 MNHEY and CDR2 SVGAGI. This CDR3 is built from 15 residues. This clone was seen more than once but under ten times. Its antigen is undetermined.

V and J are TRBV6-5 and TRBJ1-3; D not resolved. This TCR derives from a woman aged 60 to 75 in good health and CMV-seropositive. Input material: PBMCs. The CDR3 DNA reads as TGTGCCAGCAAGCGGGGAGTAGGGACTGGAAACACCATATATTTT. Amino acid sequence: CASKRGVGTGNTIYF.